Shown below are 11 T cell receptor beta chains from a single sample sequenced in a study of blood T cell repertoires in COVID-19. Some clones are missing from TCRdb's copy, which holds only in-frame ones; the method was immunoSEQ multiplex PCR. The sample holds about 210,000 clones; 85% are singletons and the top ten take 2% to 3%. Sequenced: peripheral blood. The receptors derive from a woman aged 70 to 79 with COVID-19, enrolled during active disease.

The CDR3 loop reads CASSKRTGEAVFGYTF. The DNA for the CDR3 is TGTGCCAGCAGCAAGCGGACAGGGGAGGCCGTTTTTGGCTACACCTTC. J is TRBJ1-2 and V is TRBV3-1 (or the pseudogene TRBV3-2); 9 positions agree with TRBD1. Germline CDR1 and CDR2: LGHDT and YNNKEL (reference sequence). With V trimmed by 5 bases and J by 7 bases, 14 bases remained unmatched. The CDR3 is 16 residues long.

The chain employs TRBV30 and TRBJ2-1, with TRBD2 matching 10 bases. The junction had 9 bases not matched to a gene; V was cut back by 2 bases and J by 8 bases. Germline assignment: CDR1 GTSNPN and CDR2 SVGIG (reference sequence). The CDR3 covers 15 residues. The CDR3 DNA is TGTGCCTGGAGTACTCAAGCGGGAGGGCCTGATGAGCAGTTCTTC. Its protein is CAWSTQAGGPDEQFF. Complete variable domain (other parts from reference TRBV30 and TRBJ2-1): SQTIHQWPATLVQPVGSPLSLECTVEGTSNPNLYWYRQAAGRGLQLLFYSVGIGQISSEVPQNLSASRPQDRQFILSSKKLLLSDSGFYLCAWSTQAGGPDEQFFGPGTRLTVL.

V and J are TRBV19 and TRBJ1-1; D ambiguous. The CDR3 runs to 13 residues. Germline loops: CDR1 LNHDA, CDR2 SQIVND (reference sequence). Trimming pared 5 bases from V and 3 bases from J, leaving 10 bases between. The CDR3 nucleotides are TGTGCCAGTAGTGAAGGAGTGGACACTGAAGCTTTCTTT. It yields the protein CASSEGVDTEAFF.

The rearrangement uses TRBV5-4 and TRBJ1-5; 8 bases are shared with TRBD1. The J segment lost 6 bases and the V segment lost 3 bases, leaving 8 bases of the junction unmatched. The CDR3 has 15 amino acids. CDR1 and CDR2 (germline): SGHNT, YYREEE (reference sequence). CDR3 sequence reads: CASSSDREIGQPQHF. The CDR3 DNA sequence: TGTGCCAGCAGCTCGGACAGGGAAATTGGTCAGCCCCAGCATTTT.

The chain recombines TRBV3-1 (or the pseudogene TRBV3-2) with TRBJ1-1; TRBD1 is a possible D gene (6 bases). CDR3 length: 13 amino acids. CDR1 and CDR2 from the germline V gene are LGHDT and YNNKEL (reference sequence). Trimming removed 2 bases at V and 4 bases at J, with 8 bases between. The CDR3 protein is CASSQQGITEAFF. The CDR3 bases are TGTGCCAGCAGCCAACAGGGGATCACTGAAGCTTTCTTT.

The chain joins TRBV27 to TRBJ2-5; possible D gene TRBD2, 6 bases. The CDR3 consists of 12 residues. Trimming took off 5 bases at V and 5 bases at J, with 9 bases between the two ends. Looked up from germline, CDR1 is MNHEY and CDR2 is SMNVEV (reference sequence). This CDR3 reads CASSLRGETQYF. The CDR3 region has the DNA TGTGCCAGCAGTCTACGGGGGGAGACCCAGTACTTC.

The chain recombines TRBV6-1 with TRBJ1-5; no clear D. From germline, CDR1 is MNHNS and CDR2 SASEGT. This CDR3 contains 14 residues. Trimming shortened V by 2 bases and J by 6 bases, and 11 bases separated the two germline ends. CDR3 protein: CASSEQAPSQPQHF. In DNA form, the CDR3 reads TGTGCCAGCAGTGAACAGGCCCCCAGTCAGCCCCAGCATTTT.

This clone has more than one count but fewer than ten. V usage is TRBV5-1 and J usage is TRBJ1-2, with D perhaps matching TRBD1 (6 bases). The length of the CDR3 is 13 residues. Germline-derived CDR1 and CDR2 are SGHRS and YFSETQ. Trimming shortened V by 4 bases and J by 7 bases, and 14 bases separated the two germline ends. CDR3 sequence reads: CASSPDRTTGYTF. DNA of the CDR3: TGCGCCAGCAGCCCAGACAGGACGACTGGCTACACCTTC.

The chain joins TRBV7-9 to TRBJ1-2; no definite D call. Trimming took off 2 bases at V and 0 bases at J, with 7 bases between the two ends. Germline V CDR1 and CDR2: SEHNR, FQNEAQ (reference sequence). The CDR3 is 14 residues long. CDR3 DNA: TGTGCCAGCAGCTTAAGAGAGACTAACTATGGCTACACCTTC. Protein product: CASSLRETNYGYTF.

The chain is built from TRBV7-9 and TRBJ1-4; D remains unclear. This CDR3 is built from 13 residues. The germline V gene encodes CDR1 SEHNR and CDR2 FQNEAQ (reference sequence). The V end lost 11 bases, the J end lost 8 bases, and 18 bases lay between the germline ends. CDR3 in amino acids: CAARLSSNEKLFF. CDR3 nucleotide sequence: TGTGCCGCCCGTCTGTCAAGCAACGAAAAACTGTTTTTT.

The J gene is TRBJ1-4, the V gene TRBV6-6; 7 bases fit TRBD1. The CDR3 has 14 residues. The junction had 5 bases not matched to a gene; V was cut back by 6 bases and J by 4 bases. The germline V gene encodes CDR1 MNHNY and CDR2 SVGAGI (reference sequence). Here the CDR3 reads CASRRDSVNEKLFF. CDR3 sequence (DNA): TGTGCCAGCAGGAGGGACAGTGTTAATGAAAAACTGTTTTTT.